The source of this TCR beta chain is a study of graft-versus-host responses after intestinal transplantation. Concerning this clone: The antigen is not known.

The method was immunoSEQ multiplex PCR; TCRdb's version includes in-frame clones alone and lacks a portion of them. Of around 100,000 clones listed, more than 75% are singletons. The length of the CDR3 is 15 residues. Germline assignment: CDR1 MNHNS and CDR2 SASEGT. The germline V and J ends were trimmed by 6 bases and 3 bases, with 18 bases remaining between them. The source is a human donor who received an intestinal transplant. The V call is TRBV6-1, the J call TRBJ2-7, with D maybe TRBD1 (6 bases). The sample here was unstimulated CD4+ T cells sorted from spleen or lymph node cells, taken before intestinal transplant. The CDR3 reads CASRRGTQGFYEQYF. For the CDR3, the DNA is TGTGCCAGCAGAAGAGGGACCCAGGGGTTCTACGAGCAGTACTTC.